The 5 T cell receptor beta chains presented below share a single source sample, sequenced in a study of beta chain features in type 1 diabetes. Study-level results: In every one of the four CD4+ subsets, TCRB CDR3s were moderately but significantly shorter in Type 1 diabetes patients.

Expressed TCRB transcripts were sequenced after all isolated RNA was converted to cDNA. Produced via immunoSEQ multiplex PCR; TCRdb's table is partial and in-frame only. The sample includes roughly 250,000 clones, about a fifth seen only once; the top ten take 0.028%. These receptors lack a known antigen. Material for sequencing was naive CD4+ T cells from blood. The receptors were gathered from a woman in her forties with type 1 diabetes.

This clone has a handful of counts. V and J are TRBV28 and TRBJ2-4; maybe TRBD1 (6 bases). Between the trimmed V and J ends, which lost 6 bases and 9 bases, there was a span of 12 bases. Germline CDR1 reads MDHEN; CDR2 reads SYDVKM. The CDR3 is 12 residues long. As DNA, the CDR3 is TGTGCCAGCAGCGGGACAACAGCCATTCAGTACTTC. Amino acids: CASSGTTAIQYF. Combining the CDR3 with reference TRBV28 and TRBJ2-4 gives the whole variable domain DVKVTQSSRYLVKRTGEKVFLECVQDMDHENMFWYRQDPGLGLRLIYFSYDVKMKEKGDIPEGYSVSREKKERFSLILESASTNQTSMYLCASSGTTAIQYFGAGTRLSVL.

Of note for this clone: This specimen includes other DNA sequences encoding the same CDR3. The rearrangement uses TRBV5-1 and TRBJ1-1; D perhaps matches TRBD1 (6 bases). This CDR3 contains 13 residues. The V gene lost 0 bases and the J gene lost 3 bases, with 6 bases spanning the gap. Germline V gene sequence: CDR1 SGHRS, CDR2 YFSETQ. The CDR3 is CASSLAGDTEAFF. The CDR3 DNA follows: TGCGCCAGCAGCTTGGCAGGGGACACTGAAGCTTTCTTT.

V gene TRBV30 combines with J gene TRBJ2-7; TRBD1 aligns across 9 bases. The CDR3 covers 14 residues. Germline lookup yields CDR1 GTSNPN and CDR2 SVGIG (reference sequence). The trim removed 0 bases at V and 6 bases at J, leaving 6 bases unmatched. The CDR3 coding sequence is TGTGCCTGGAGTGTAGGGACAGGGACCGTCGAGCAGTACTTC. This translates into CAWSVGTGTVEQYF.

The chain has TRBV6-4 and TRBJ2-7, with a tentative D call TRBD1 (5 bases). Germline lookup yields CDR1 MRHNA and CDR2 SNTAGT. This CDR3 is built from 13 residues. V was trimmed by 4 bases and J by 5 bases, leaving 12 bases between them. Written as DNA, the CDR3 is TGTGCCAGCAGTGTCTCAGCAGGGAACGAGCAGTACTTC. It codes for CASSVSAGNEQYF.

This clone was found a few times. The rearrangement joins TRBV27 to TRBJ2-3, with D uncertain. Germline V gene data show CDR1 as MNHEY and CDR2 as SMNVEV (reference sequence). V was cut by 4 bases and J by 2 bases, with 4 bases left in between. The CDR3 is 12 amino acids. CDR3 nucleotides: TGTGCCAGCAGTTCCAACACAGATACGCAGTATTTT. Protein sequence: CASSSNTDTQYF.